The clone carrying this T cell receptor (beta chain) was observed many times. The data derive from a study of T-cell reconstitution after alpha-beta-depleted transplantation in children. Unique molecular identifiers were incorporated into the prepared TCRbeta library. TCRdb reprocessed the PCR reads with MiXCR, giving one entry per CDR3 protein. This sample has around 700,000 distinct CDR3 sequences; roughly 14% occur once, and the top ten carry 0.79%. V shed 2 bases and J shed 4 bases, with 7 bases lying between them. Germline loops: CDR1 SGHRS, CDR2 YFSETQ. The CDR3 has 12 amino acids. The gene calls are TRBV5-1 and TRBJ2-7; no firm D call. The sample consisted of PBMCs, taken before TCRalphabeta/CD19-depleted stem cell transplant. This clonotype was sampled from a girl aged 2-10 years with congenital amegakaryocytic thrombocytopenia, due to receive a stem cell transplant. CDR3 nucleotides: TGCGCCAGCAGCTTTGGAAATTACGAGCAGTACTTC. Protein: CASSFGNYEQYF.